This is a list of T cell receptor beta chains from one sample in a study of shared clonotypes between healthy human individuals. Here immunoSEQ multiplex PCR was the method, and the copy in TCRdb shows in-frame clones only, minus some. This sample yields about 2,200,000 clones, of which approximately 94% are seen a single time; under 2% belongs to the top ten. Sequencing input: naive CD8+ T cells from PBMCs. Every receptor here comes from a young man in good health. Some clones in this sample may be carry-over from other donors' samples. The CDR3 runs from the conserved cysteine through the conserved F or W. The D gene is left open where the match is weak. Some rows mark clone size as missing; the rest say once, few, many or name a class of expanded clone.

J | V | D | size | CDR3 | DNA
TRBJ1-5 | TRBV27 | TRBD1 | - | CASAKQGASGQPQHF | TGTGCCAGCGCCAAACAGGGGGCGTCAGGACAGCCCCAGCATTTT
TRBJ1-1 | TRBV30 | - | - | CAWSVHSLTEAFF | TGTGCCTGGAGTGTACATTCTCTGACTGAAGCTTTCTTT
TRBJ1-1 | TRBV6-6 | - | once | CASRRRTPVNTEAFF | TGTGCCAGCAGAAGGAGGACACCCGTGAACACTGAAGCTTTCTTT
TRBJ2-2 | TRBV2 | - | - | CASSALDLAGELFF | TGTGCCAGCAGTGCCCTGGACCTGGCCGGGGAGCTGTTTTTT
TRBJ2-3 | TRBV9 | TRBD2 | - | CASSPRTSRSDTQYF | TGTGCCAGCAGCCCGAGGACTAGCAGATCAGATACGCAGTATTTT
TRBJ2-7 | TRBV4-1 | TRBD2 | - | CASSQVVMGGWEQYF | TGCGCCAGCAGCCAAGTTGTCATGGGGGGGTGGGAGCAGTACTTC
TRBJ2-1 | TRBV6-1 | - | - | CASRTAYNEQFF | TGTGCCAGCAGAACGGCCTACAATGAGCAGTTCTTC
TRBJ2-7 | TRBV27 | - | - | CASSPITSMPYEQYF | TGTGCCAGCAGTCCTATTACTAGTATGCCCTACGAGCAGTACTTC
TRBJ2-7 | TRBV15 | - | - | CATSGVGRRHEQYF | TGTGCCACCAGCGGGGTTGGTAGACGGCACGAGCAGTACTTC
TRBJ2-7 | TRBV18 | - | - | CASSLSQGPISYEQYF | TGTGCCAGCTCACTGTCTCAGGGGCCTATTTCCTACGAGCAGTACTTC
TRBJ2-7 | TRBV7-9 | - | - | CASSLSVSYEQYF | TGTGCCAGCAGCTTAAGCGTCAGCTACGAGCAGTACTTC
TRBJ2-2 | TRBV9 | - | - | CASSTQRGPGELFF | TGTGCCAGCAGCACCCAAAGGGGACCCGGGGAGCTGTTTTTT
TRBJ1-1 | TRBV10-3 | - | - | CAIRPVGAAEAFF | TGTGCCATCAGACCAGTGGGGGCGGCTGAAGCTTTCTTT
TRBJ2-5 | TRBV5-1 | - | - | CASSLVGLGAQGPETQYF | TGCGCCAGCAGCTTGGTAGGTCTCGGGGCCCAGGGGCCGGAGACCCAGTACTTC
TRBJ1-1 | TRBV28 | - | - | CASRPPGEGAEAFF | TGTGCCAGCAGACCCCCGGGCGAAGGTGCTGAAGCTTTCTTT
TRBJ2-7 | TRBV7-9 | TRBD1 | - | CASSEGARVEQYF | TGTGCCAGCAGCGAGGGGGCTAGGGTCGAGCAGTACTTC